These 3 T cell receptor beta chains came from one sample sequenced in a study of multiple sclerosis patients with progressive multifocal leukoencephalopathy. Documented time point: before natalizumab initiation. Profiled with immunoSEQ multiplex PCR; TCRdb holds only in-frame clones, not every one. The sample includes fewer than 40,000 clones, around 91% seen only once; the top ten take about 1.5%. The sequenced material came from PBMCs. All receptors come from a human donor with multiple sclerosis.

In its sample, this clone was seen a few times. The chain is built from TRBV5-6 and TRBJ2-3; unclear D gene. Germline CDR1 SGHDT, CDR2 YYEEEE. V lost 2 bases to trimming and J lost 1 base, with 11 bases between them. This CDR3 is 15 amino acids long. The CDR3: CASSFEAERTDTQYF. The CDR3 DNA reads TGTGCCAGCAGCTTTGAGGCGGAACGCACAGATACGCAGTATTTT.

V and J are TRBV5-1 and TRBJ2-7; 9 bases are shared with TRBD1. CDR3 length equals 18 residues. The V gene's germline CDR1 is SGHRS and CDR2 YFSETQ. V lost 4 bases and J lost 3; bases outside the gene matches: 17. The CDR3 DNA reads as TGCGCCAGCAGCCTGGGACAGGGTAACGGCGGTAGCGGCTACGAGCAGTACTTC. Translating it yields CASSLGQGNGGSGYEQYF. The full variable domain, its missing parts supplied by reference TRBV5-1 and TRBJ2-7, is KAGVTQTPRYLIKTRGQQVTLSCSPISGHRSVSWYQQTPGQGLQFLFEYFSETQRNKGNFPGRFSGRQFSNSRSEMNVSTLELGDSALYLCASSLGQGNGGSGYEQYFGPGTRLTVT.

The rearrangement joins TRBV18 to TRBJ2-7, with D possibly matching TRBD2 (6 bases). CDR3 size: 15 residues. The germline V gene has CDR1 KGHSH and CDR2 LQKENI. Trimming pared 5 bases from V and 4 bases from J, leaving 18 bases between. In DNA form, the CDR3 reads TGTGCCAGCTCAGACCTACAGGTTAGCGGTTACGAGCAGTACTTC. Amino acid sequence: CASSDLQVSGYEQYF.